This TCR beta chain was retrieved from a study of T cell responses to AZD1222 COVID-19 vaccine. The germline V gene encodes CDR1 SGHNT and CDR2 YYREEE (reference sequence). V dropped 4 bases and J dropped 2; count of bases not matched to a gene: 8. The CDR3 contains 15 residues. This clone was seen once. Its antigen is not identified. Notes on the study in general: Spike-specific TCR breadth rose after two AZD1222 doses, and depth rose as well. In all cases, repertoires were sampled only after the peak T cell response. Mostly white British, mostly female donors; authors suggested clonal diversity may be underestimated.

Libraries were prepared by immunoSEQ multiplex PCR; TCRdb keeps only in-frame clonotypes and omits some of them. Seen here are over 80,000 clones, more than 80% observed once, and the top ten hold about 28%. The sample was peripheral blood, taken on day 0 of AZD1222 vaccination. This clonotype was obtained from an adult in good health. J is TRBJ2-5 and V is TRBV5-4; TRBD1 matches at 7 bases. This chain's CDR3 is CASSPDRVGQETQYF. DNA of the CDR3: TGTGCCAGCAGCCCTGACAGGGTCGGACAAGAGACCCAGTACTTC.